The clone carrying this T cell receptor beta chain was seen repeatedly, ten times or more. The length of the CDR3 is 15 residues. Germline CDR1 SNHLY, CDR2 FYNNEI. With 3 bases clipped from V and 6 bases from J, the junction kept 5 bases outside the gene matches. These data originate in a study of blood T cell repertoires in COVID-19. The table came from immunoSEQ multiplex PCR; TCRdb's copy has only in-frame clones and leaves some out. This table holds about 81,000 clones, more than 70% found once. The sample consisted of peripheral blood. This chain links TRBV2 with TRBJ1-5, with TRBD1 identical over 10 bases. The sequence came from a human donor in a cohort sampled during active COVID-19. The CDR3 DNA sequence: TGTGCCAGCAGTGAGACAGGGGGCTCTCGTCAGCCCCAGCATTTT. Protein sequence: CASSETGGSRQPQHF.